The text below deals with one T cell receptor (beta chain). The antigen remains unidentified. The study used a library that attached unique molecular identifiers to individual cDNA molecules. Study processing details: Across samples, TCR counts had a median of about 92,000 and ranged from roughly 23,224 to 700,000. TCRdb re-analysed the 5' RACE reads in MiXCR, keeping a single row per CDR3 protein. The V and J calls, along with clone size, are taken from TCRdb and not from the paper's own processing. Of about 81,000 distinct CDR3 sequences listed, around a sixth were seen once; the top ten hold almost 7%. These data come from a study of human T cells and chemical hapten exposure. Study in general: Largely, small differences in pooled library volume made per-sample TCR yields vary. General study points: Once DPC sensitization occurred, TCRs above 1 in 1000 frequency showed no change.

Unfractionated whole blood yielded the extracted total RNA. With 3 bases removed from V and 4 bases from J, the gap between germline ends came to 17 bases. The CDR3 is 16 amino acids. The germline V gene encodes CDR1 ENHRY and CDR2 SYGVKD. This clonotype was sampled from a female donor in good health. V gene TRBV10-3 combines with J gene TRBJ2-3; TRBD2 might be the D (5 bases). CDR3 bases: TGTGCCATCAGTGAATCGGCGGGTAACCAGGCAGATACGCAGTATTTT. Encoded protein: CAISESAGNQADTQYF.